This T cell receptor beta chain originates from a study of shared clonotypes between healthy human individuals. The overall study: For every donor, three CD4 naive, three CD4 memory, two CD8 naive and one CD8 memory plates were used. Findings and caveats of the study: For naive CD4 cells, 5% to 6.5% of clonotypes were shared across a handful of donors. Enrolling few donors narrowed the genetic and exposure-history diversity that was represented.

V was clipped by 0 bases and J by 0 bases, with 10 bases between them. Germline loops: CDR1 SGHDT, CDR2 YYEEEE. The length of the CDR3 is 15 residues. Sequencing was performed with immunoSEQ multiplex PCR; in TCRdb, only in-frame clones are kept and a portion is missing. This table holds approximately 1.9 million clones, 90% to 95% found once. CD45RO-negative, CCR7-selected cells formed the naive CD8 fraction, which excluded terminally differentiated effector memory CD45RA+ cells. To note about this clone: Its target is unknown.

Sample: naive CD8+ T cells from PBMCs. This chain joins TRBV5-6 and TRBJ2-7, with D uncertain. The receptor was derived from a man aged 18 to 29 in good health. Some clones in this sample may be carry-over from other donors' samples. CDR3 amino acids: CASSLAGGSSYEQYF. CDR3 DNA sequence: TGTGCCAGCAGCTTGGCGGGCGGAAGCTCCTACGAGCAGTACTTC. Supplemented by reference TRBV5-6 and TRBJ2-7, the full variable domain reads DAGVTQSPTHLIKTRGQQVTLRCSPKSGHDTVSWYQQALGQGPQFIFQYYEEEERQRGNFPDRFSGHQFPNYSSELNVNALLLGDSALYLCASSLAGGSSYEQYFGPGTRLTVT.